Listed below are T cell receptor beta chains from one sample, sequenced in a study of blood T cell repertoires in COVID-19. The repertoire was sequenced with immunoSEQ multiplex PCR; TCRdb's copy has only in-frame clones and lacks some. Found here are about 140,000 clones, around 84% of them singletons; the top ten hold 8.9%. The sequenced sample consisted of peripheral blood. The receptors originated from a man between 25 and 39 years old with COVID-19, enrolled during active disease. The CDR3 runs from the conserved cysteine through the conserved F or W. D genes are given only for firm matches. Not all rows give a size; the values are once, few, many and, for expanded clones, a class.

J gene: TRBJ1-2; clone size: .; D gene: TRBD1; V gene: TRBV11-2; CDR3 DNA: TGTGCCAGCAGACCCTTAACACAGGGGGCCTATGGCTACACCTTC; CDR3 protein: CASRPLTQGAYGYTF
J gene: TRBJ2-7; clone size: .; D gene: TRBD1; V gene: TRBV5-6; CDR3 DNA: TGTGCCAGCAGCTTCGGACAGGGGCGCTACGAGCAGTACTTC; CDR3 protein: CASSFGQGRYEQYF
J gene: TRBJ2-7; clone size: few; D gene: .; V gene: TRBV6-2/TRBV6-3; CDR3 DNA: TGTGCCAGCAGTTACACCCTCGGGTACGAGCAGTACTTC; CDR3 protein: CASSYTLGYEQYF
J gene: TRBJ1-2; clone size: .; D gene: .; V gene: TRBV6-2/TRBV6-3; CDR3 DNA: TGTGCCAGCAGCAAAAAGTCAGGGGCAGTGGCCTATGGCTACACCTTC; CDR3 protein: CASSKKSGAVAYGYTF
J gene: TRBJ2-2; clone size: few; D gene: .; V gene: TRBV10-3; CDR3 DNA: TGTGCCATCAGTGAGGTCGCGAACACCGGGGAGCTGTTTTTT; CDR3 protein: CAISEVANTGELFF
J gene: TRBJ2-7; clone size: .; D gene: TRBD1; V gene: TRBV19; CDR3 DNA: TGTGCCAGTAGTCCCGACAGGGGGCTCTCGGGCGAGCAGTACTTC; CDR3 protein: CASSPDRGLSGEQYF
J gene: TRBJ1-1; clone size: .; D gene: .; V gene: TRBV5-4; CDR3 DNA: TGTGCCAGCAGCGCGGACAGGAACACTGAAGCTTTCTTT; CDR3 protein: CASSADRNTEAFF
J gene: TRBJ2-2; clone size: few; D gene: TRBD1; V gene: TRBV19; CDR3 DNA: TGTGCCAGTAAAGTCCAGGGGGCCGGCGGGGAGCTGTTTTTT; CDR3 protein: CASKVQGAGGELFF
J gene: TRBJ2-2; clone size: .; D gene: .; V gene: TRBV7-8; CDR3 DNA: TGTGCCAGCAGCCCCCGTGCGTCGAACACCGGGGAGCTGTTTTTT; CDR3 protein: CASSPRASNTGELFF
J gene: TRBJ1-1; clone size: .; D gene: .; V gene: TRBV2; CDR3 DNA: TGTGCCAGCAGCGAAACATGGGGCGGGAACACTGAAGCTTTCTTT; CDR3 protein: CASSETWGGNTEAFF
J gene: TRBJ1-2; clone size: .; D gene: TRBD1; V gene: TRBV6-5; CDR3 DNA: TGTGCCAGCAGTTACGGGACAGCCGACGGGTATGGCTACACCTTC; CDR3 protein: CASSYGTADGYGYTF
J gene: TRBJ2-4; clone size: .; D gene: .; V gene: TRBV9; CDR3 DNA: TGTGCCAGCAGCTCCCGAGGAGGGGTATATAAACTAGCCAAAAACATTCAGTACTTC; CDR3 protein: CASSSRGGVYKLAKNIQYF
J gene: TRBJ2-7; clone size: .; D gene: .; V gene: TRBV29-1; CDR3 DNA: TGCAGCGTTGTCAGTGACGAGCAGTACTTC; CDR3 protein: CSVVSDEQYF
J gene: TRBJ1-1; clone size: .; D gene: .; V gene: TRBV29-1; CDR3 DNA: TGCAGCGTTGAAGGCCTCGGGACTGAAGCTTTCTTT; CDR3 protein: CSVEGLGTEAFF
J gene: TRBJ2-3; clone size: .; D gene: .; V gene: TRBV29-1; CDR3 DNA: TGCAGCGTTGGTTCTGGCACAGATACGCAGTATTTT; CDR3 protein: CSVGSGTDTQYF
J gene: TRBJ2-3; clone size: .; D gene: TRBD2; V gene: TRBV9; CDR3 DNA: TGTGCCAGCAGCGCGACTAGCGGGATGGCAGATACGCAGTATTTT; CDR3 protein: CASSATSGMADTQYF
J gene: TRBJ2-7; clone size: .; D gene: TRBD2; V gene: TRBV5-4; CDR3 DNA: TGTGCCAGCAGTTTTACTAGCGGGAGGAACTCCTACGAGCAGTACTTC; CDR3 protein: CASSFTSGRNSYEQYF
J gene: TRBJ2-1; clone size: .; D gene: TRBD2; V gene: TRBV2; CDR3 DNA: TGTGCCAGCAGTCTTAGCGGGAGTGTGACTGAGCAGTTCTTC; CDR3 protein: CASSLSGSVTEQFF
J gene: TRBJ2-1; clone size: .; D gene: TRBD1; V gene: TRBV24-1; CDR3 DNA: TGTGCCACCAGTGATCAGGGGACAGTACACAATGAGCAGTTCTTC; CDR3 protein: CATSDQGTVHNEQFF
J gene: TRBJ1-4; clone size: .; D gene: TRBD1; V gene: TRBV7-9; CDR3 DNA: TGTGCCAGCAACTCCGGGACAGGGAGTAATGAAAAACTGTTTTTT; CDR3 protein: CASNSGTGSNEKLFF
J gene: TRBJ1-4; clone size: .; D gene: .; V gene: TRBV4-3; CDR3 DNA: TGCGCCAGCAGCCGGACAGTTAATGAAAAACTGTTTTTT; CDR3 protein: CASSRTVNEKLFF
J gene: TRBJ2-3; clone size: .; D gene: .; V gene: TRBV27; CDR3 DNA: TGTGCCAGCAGTGCGTCCGGACAGCTCAGCACAGATACGCAGTATTTT; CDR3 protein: CASSASGQLSTDTQYF
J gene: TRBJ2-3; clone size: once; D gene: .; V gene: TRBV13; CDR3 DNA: TGTGCCAGCAGCACCCAGCGAGATACGCAGTATTTT; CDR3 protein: CASSTQRDTQYF
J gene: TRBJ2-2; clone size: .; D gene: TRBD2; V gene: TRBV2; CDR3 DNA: TGTGCCAGCCAAGGGAGCGGGGGAAACACCGGGGAGCTGTTTTTT; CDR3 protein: CASQGSGGNTGELFF
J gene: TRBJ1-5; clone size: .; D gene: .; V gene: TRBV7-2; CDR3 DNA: TGTGCCAGCAGCTTAAGATTGGCAGGGAATGGGTTTGGCAATCAGCCCCAGCATTTT; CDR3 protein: CASSLRLAGNGFGNQPQHF
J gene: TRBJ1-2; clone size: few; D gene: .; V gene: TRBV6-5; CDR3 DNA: TGTGCCAGCAGTTATGGACAGCACTATGGCTACACCTTC; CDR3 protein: CASSYGQHYGYTF
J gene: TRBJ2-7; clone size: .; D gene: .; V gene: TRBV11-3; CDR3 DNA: TGTGCCAGCAGCTTAGATGAGGGCTACGAGCAGTACTTC; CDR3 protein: CASSLDEGYEQYF
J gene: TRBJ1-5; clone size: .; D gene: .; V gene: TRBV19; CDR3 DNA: TGTGCCAGTAGTAGAAATATAGGACAGACCTATAGCAATCAGCCCCAGCATTTT; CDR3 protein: CASSRNIGQTYSNQPQHF
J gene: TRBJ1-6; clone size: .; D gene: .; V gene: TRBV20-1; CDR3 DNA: TGCAGTGCTAGTAGGTTTCGGGGGAATTCACCCCTCCACTTT; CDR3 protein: CSASRFRGNSPLHF
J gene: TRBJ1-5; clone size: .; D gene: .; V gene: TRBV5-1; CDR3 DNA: TGCGCCAGCAGCTTGGAGGGGGGGTCGGAACAGCCCCAGCATTTT; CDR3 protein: CASSLEGGSEQPQHF
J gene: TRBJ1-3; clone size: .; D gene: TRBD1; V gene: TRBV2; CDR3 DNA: TGTGCCAGCAGGACGGACAGGGCTGGAAACACCATATATTTT; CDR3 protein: CASRTDRAGNTIYF
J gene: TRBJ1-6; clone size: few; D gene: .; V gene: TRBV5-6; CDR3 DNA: TGTGCCAGCACCCCCTTTGGCGGAAGTCATAATTCACCCCTCCACTTT; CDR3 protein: CASTPFGGSHNSPLHF
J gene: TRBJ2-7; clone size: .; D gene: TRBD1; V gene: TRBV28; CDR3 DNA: TGTGCCAGCTCCATTCGACAGGGGTACTACGAGCAGTACTTC; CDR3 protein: CASSIRQGYYEQYF